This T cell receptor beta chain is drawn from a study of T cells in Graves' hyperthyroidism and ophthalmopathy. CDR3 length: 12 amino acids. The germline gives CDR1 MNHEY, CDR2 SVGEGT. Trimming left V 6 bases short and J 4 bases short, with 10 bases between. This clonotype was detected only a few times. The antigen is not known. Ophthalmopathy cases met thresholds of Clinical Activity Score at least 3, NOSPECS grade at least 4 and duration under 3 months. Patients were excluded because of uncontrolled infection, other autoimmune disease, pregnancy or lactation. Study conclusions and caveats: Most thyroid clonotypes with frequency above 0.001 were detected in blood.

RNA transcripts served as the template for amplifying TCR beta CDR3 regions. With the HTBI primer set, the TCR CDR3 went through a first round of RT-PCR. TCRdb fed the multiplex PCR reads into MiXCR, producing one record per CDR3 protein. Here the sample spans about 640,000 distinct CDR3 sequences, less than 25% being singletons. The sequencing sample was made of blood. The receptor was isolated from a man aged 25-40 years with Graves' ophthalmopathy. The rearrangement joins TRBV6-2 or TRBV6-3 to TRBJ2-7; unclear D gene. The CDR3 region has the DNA TGTGCCAGCAGCATCTACAAGTACGAGCAGTACTTC. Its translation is CASSIYKYEQYF.